Reported below is one T cell receptor beta chain. The antigen remains unidentified. The protocol was immunoSEQ multiplex PCR, while the TCRdb copy is restricted to in-frame clones and leaves out a portion. The sample lists roughly 19,000 clones; approximately 65% were seen once. This CDR3 has 14 residues. The germline V gene encodes CDR1 MNHEY and CDR2 SVGAGI. The V and J ends lost 5 bases and 6 bases respectively, with 16 bases between them. This sample stems from a study of Tregs in tolerant kidney transplant recipients. Study-wide context: CD4+CD25+CD127- cells came from roughly three-day belatacept mixed lymphocyte reactions, some with 5-day graft donor restimulation. Antibodies separated recipient from donor cells.

Study-level results: This study did not directly address biological reproducibility. Findings come from small patient numbers and require larger validation.

Source material: Tregs from blood cultured with allogeneic cells. This clonotype was obtained from a human donor in good health. The V and J genes are TRBV6-5 and TRBJ1-2; D not certain. CDR3 amino acids: CASSPEGNWDGYTF. In DNA form, the CDR3 reads TGTGCCAGCAGTCCAGAGGGTAATTGGGATGGCTACACCTTC.